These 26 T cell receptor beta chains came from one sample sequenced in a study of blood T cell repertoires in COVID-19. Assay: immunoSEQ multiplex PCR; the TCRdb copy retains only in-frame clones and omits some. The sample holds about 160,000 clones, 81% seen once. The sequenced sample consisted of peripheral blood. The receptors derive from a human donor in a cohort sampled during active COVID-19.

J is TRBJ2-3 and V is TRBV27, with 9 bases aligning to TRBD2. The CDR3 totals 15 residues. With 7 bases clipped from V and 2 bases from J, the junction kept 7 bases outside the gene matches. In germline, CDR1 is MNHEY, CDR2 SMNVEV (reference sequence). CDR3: CASISAGGPTDTQYF. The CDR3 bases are TGTGCCAGCATCTCAGCGGGAGGACCCACAGATACGCAGTATTTT.

The CDR3 DNA sequence: TGTGCAGCAGGGTACCGCTCCTACGAGCAGTACTTC. This encodes CAAGYRSYEQYF. The chain joins TRBV27 to TRBJ2-7; tentatively, D is TRBD1 (5 bases). Per the germline V gene, CDR1 is MNHEY and CDR2 is SMNVEV (reference sequence). This CDR3 region has 12 residues.

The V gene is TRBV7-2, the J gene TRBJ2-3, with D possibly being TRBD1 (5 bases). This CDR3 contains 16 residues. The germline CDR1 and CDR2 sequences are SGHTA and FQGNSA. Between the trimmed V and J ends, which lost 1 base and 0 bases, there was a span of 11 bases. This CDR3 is CASSLGAGISTDTQYF. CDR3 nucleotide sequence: TGTGCCAGCAGCTTAGGGGCAGGGATTAGCACAGATACGCAGTATTTT.

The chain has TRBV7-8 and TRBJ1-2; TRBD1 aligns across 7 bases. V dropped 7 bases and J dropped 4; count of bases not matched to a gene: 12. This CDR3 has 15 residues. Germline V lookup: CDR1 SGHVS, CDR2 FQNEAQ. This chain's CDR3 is CASTWDGQAFYGYTF. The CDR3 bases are TGTGCCAGCACCTGGGACGGACAGGCCTTCTATGGCTACACCTTC.

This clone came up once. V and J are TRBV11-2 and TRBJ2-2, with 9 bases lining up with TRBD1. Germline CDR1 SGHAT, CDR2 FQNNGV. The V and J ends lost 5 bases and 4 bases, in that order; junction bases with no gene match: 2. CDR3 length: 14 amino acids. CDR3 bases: TGTGCCAGCAGCGGGACAGGGATCACCGGGGAGCTGTTTTTT. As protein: CASSGTGITGELFF.

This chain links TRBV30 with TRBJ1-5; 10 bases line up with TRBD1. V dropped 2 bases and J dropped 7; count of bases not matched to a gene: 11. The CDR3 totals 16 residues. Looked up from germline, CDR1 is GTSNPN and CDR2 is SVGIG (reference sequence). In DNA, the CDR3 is TGTGCCTGGAGTACTCTTCTGACAGGGGGCGAACAGCCCCAGCATTTT. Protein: CAWSTLLTGGEQPQHF.

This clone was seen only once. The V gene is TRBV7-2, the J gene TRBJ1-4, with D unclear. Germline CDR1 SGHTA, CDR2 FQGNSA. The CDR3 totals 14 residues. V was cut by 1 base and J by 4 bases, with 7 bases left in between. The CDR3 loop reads CASSLGPGNEKLFF. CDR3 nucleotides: TGTGCCAGCAGCTTAGGCCCGGGTAATGAAAAACTGTTTTTT. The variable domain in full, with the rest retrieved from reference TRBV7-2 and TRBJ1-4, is GAGVSQSPSNKVTEKGKDVELRCDPISGHTALYWYRQSLGQGLEFLIYFQGNSAPDKSGLPSDRFSAERTGGSVSTLTIQRTQQEDSAVYLCASSLGPGNEKLFFGSGTQLSVL.

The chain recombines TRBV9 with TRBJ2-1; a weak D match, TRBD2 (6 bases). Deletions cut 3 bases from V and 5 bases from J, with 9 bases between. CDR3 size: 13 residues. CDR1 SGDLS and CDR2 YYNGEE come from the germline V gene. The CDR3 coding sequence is TGTGCCAGCAGCGAGGGACTCAACAATGAGCAGTTCTTC. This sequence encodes CASSEGLNNEQFF.

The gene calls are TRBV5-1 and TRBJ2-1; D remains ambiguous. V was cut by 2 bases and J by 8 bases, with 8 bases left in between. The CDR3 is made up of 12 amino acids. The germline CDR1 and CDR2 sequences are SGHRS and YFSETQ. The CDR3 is CASSFVGDEQFF. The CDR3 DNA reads TGCGCCAGCAGCTTTGTCGGAGATGAGCAGTTCTTC.

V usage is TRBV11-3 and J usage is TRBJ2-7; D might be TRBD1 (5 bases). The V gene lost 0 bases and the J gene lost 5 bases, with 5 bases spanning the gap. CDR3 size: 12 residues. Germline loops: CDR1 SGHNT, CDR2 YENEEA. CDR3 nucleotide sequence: TGTGCCAGCAGCTTAGACAGGGACGAGCAGTACTTC. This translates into CASSLDRDEQYF.

The CDR3 nucleotides read TGTGCCAGCAGCCGAGGGGACAGCTTCTACGAGCAGTACTTC. Its protein is CASSRGDSFYEQYF. V gene TRBV5-6 combines with J gene TRBJ2-7; 7 nucleotides agree with TRBD1. J was trimmed by 3 bases and V by 4 bases; bases with no gene match: 7. CDR3 length: 14 amino acids. Germline V gene data show CDR1 as SGHDT and CDR2 as YYEEEE.

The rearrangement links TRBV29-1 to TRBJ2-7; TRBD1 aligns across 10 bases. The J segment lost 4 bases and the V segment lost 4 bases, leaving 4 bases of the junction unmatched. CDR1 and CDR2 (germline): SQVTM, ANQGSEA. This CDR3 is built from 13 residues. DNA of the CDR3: TGCAGCGTTGCCGGGACAGGGGCTTACGAGCAGTACTTC. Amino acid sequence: CSVAGTGAYEQYF.

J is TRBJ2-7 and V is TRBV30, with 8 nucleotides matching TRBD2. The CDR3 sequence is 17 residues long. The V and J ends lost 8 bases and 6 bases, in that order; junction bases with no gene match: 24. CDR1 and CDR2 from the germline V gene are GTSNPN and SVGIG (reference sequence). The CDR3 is CAGSGPPHSLAGSEQYF. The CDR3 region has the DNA TGTGCCGGATCCGGGCCCCCTCATAGTCTAGCGGGCTCCGAGCAGTACTTC.

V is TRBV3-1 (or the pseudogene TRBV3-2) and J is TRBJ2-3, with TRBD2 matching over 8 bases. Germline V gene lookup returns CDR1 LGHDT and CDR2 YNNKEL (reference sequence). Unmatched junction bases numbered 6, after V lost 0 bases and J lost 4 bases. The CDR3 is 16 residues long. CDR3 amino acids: CASSQEIREGADTQYF. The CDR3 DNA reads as TGTGCCAGCAGCCAAGAAATCCGGGAGGGAGCAGATACGCAGTATTTT.

CDR3 residues: CASTLTGGYTEAFF. CDR3 DNA: TGTGCCAGCACTTTGACAGGGGGATACACTGAAGCTTTCTTT. V is TRBV6-5 and J is TRBJ1-1, with 9 bases aligning to TRBD1. The CDR3 is 14 amino acids. The J segment lost 3 bases and the V segment lost 7 bases, leaving 6 bases of the junction unmatched. Germline CDR1 and CDR2: MNHEY and SVGAGI.

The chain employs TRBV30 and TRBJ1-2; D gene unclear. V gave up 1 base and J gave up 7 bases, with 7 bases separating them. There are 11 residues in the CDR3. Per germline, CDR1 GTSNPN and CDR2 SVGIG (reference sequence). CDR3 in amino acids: CAWSGGLGYTF. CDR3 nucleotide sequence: TGTGCCTGGAGTGGAGGGCTTGGCTACACCTTC.

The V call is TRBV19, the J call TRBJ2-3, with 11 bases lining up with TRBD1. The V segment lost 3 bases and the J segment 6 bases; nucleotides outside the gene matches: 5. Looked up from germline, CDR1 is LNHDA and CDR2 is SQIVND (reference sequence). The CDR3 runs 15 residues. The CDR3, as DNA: TGTGCCAGTAGTATCTGGGGGACAGGGGGGGATACGCAGTATTTT. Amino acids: CASSIWGTGGDTQYF.

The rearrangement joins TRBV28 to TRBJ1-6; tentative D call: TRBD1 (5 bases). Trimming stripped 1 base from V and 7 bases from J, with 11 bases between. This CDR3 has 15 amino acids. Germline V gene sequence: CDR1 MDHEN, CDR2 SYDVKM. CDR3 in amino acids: CASSLFPGFNSPLHF. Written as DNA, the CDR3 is TGTGCCAGCAGTTTATTCCCAGGGTTCAATTCACCCCTCCACTTT. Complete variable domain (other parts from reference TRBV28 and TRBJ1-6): DVKVTQSSRYLVKRTGEKVFLECVQDMDHENMFWYRQDPGLGLRLIYFSYDVKMKEKGDIPEGYSVSREKKERFSLILESASTNQTSMYLCASSLFPGFNSPLHFGNGTRLTVT.

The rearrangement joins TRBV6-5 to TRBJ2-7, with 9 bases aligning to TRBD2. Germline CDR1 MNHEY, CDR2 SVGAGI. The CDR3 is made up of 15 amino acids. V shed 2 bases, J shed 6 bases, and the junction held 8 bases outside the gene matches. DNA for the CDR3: TGTGCCAGCAGTTACGGACGCCTAGCGGGGAGCGAGCAGTACTTC. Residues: CASSYGRLAGSEQYF.

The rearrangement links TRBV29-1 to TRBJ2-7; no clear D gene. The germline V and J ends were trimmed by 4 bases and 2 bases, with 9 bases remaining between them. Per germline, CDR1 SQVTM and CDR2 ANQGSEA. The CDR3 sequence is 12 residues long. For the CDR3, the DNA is TGCAGCGTTGGGTCGGTGGCCTACGAGCAGTACTTC. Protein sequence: CSVGSVAYEQYF.

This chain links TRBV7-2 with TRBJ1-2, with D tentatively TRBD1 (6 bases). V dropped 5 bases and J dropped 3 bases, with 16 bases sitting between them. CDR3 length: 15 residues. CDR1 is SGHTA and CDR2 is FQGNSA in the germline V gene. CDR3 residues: CASSDGTPLDYGYTF. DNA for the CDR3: TGTGCCAGCAGCGACGGGACACCTCTGGACTATGGCTACACCTTC.

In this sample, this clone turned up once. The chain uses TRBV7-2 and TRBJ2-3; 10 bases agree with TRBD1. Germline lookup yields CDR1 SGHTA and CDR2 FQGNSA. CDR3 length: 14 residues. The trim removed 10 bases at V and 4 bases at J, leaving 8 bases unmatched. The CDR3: CATQRDRGSDTQYF. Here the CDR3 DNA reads TGTGCCACACAACGGGACAGGGGATCAGATACGCAGTATTTT.

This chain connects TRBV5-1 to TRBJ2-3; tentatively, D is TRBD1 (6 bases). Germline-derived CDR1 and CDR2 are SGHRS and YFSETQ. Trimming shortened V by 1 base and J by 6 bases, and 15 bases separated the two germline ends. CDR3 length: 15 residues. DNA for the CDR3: TGCGCCAGCAGCTTGAGCCTCCAGGGGACGGATACGCAGTATTTT. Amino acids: CASSLSLQGTDTQYF.

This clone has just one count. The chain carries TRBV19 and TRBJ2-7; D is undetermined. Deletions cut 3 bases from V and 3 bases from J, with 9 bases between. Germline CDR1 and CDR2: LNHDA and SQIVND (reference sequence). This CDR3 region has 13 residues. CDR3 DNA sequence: TGTGCCAGTAGTATGGCGGCGTTCTACGAGCAGTACTTC. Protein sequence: CASSMAAFYEQYF.

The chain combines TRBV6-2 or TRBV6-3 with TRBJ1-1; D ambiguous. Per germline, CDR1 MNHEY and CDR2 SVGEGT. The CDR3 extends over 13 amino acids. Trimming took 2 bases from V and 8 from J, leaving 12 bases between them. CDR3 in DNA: TGTGCCAGCAGTTACGACTCAAACCGGGAAGCTTTCTTT. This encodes CASSYDSNREAFF.

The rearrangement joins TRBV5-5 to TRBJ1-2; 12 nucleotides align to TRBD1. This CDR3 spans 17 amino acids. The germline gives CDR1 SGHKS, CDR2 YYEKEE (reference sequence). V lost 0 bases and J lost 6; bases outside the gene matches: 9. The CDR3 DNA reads TGTGCCAGCAGCTTGGGCTGGGGACAGGGGGCGAAGCATGGCTACACCTTC. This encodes CASSLGWGQGAKHGYTF.